This T cell receptor (beta chain) was profiled in a study of blood T cell repertoires in COVID-19. For the study at large: Sites in the United States, Italy and Spain provided acute and convalescent COVID-19 samples. PBMCs, B-cell-depleted T cells, or T cells were the source of the cDNA or gDNA that made up the material.

Original methodology: Amplified reference gene primers provided the basis for estimating nucleated cell counts. The repertoire was sequenced with immunoSEQ multiplex PCR; TCRdb's copy has only in-frame clones and lacks some. That table gives V, J and clone size, and the DNA gave D and trimming. The table records some 74,000 clones, over 70% of them present only once. With 3 bases clipped from V and 6 bases from J, the junction kept 8 bases outside the gene matches. Germline values: CDR1 KGHSH, CDR2 LQKENI. The CDR3 runs to 17 residues. The V and J genes are TRBV18 and TRBJ2-3, with 14 bases matching TRBD2. This clonotype was sampled from a human donor in a cohort sampled during active COVID-19. Sequenced input: peripheral blood. CDR3 region: CASSPPGLAGVGDTQYF. The CDR3 DNA reads as TGTGCCAGCTCACCGCCGGGACTAGCGGGAGTCGGGGATACGCAGTATTTT.